This T cell receptor beta chain was retrieved from a study of blood T cell repertoires in COVID-19. Per the authors' pipeline: It was from reference gene primer amplification that nucleated cell counts were estimated. Some clones are missing from TCRdb's copy, which holds only in-frame ones; the method was immunoSEQ multiplex PCR. V, J and clone size reflect that table, while D and trimming were determined from the DNA. The profile covers 200,000 to 250,000 clones, with nearly 90% appearing a single time and about 10% taken by the ten largest. Participants came from fewer than 25 US areas, aged about 18 to 100 years. Cohort 3 recovered donors had two negative PCRs, clearance, or symptom resolution. With 10 bases clipped from V and 4 bases from J, the junction kept 9 bases outside the gene matches. Per the germline V gene, CDR1 is MNHEY and CDR2 is SVGAGI. CDR3 length: 13 amino acids.

This rearrangement joins TRBV6-5 to TRBJ1-2; 7 nucleotides align to TRBD1. The sequencing input was PBMCs or T cells enriched from blood (not recorded which). This clonotype originated in a man in his thirties or forties who had recovered from COVID-19. CDR3: CATGGGARYGYTF. CDR3 DNA: TGTGCCACAGGAGGGGGCGCGCGCTATGGCTACACCTTC.